Presented here are 11 T cell receptor beta chains from one specimen sequenced in a study of blood T cell repertoires in COVID-19. The assay was immunoSEQ multiplex PCR, and TCRdb's table has in-frame clones only and misses some. The sample has roughly 700,000 clones, approximately 90% seen once. The material sequenced was peripheral blood. All receptors derive from a woman between 18 and 30 years old with acute or convalescent COVID-19.

The chain joins TRBV9 to TRBJ2-1, with 12 nucleotides matching TRBD2. V lost 3 bases, J lost 9 bases, and 7 bases stayed unmatched. This CDR3 spans 15 amino acids. Looked up from germline, CDR1 is SGDLS and CDR2 is YYNGEE. CDR3 loop: CASSAPSGGAVEQFF. In DNA, the CDR3 is TGTGCCAGCAGCGCCCCTAGCGGGGGGGCGGTTGAGCAGTTCTTC.

The J gene is TRBJ1-1, the V gene TRBV30; D possibly corresponds to TRBD1 (5 bases). The V gene lost 3 bases and the J gene lost 1 base, with 9 bases spanning the gap. The CDR3 contains 13 residues. CDR1 is GTSNPN and CDR2 is SVGIG in the germline V gene (reference sequence). The CDR3 protein is CAWRIQENTEAFF. The CDR3 bases are TGTGCCTGGAGGATACAGGAGAACACTGAAGCTTTCTTT.

The chain joins TRBV29-1 to TRBJ1-5; D is perhaps TRBD1 (6 bases). This CDR3 is 15 amino acids long. The V and J ends lost 5 bases and 0 bases respectively, with 14 bases between them. Germline V gene sequence: CDR1 SQVTM, CDR2 ANQGSEA. In DNA form, the CDR3 reads TGCAGCGTTTTGGACAGAATCGATAGCAATCAGCCCCAGCATTTT. As protein: CSVLDRIDSNQPQHF. Drawing the rest from reference TRBV29-1 and TRBJ1-5, the complete variable domain is SAVISQKPSRDICQRGTSLTIQCQVDSQVTMMFWYRQQPGQSLTLIATANQGSEATYESGFVIDKFPISRPNLTFSTLTVSNMSPEDSSIYLCSVLDRIDSNQPQHFGDGTRLSIL.

V and J are TRBV6-1 and TRBJ2-1; D call uncertain. The CDR3 loop spans 13 amino acids. Trimming pared 2 bases from V and 4 bases from J, leaving 6 bases between. Germline CDR1 reads MNHNS; CDR2 reads SASEGT. This CDR3 reads CASSELEYNEQFF. As DNA, the CDR3 is TGTGCCAGCAGTGAATTGGAGTACAATGAGCAGTTCTTC.

The chain couples TRBV27 to TRBJ1-2; TRBD1 is a possible D gene (6 bases). This CDR3 spans 17 amino acids. Germline CDR1 MNHEY, CDR2 SMNVEV (reference sequence). Trimming removed 6 bases at V and 0 bases at J, with 20 bases between. The CDR3 region is CASRGAVGTLANYGYTF. The CDR3 region has the DNA TGTGCCAGCAGGGGGGCCGTCGGAACTCTAGCTAACTATGGCTACACCTTC.

Concerning this clone itself: Other DNA sequences in this sample translate to the same CDR3. V gene TRBV19 combines with J gene TRBJ1-1; the match to TRBD1 covers 10 bases. The V gene end was trimmed by 8 bases and the J gene end by 3 bases; junction bases not matched to a gene: 3. Germline V gives CDR1 LNHDA, CDR2 SQIVND (reference sequence). CDR3 size: 13 residues. The CDR3 DNA sequence: TGTGCCAGTCGAGGACAGGGGGACACTGAAGCTTTCTTT. This codes for CASRGQGDTEAFF.

CDR3 nucleotides: TGTGCCAGCAGTTACTCGATTAGGGGCACTGAAGCTTTCTTT. As protein: CASSYSIRGTEAFF. This chain connects TRBV6-5 to TRBJ1-1; D might be TRBD1 (5 bases). CDR1 is MNHEY and CDR2 is SVGAGI in the germline V gene. Trimming removed 0 bases at V and 4 bases at J, with 9 bases between. CDR3 length equals 14 residues.

CDR3 amino acids: CASSPEEAGLAGTDTQYF. CDR3 bases: TGCGCCAGCAGCCCCGAAGAGGCGGGACTAGCGGGGACAGATACGCAGTATTTT. This chain uses TRBV5-1 with TRBJ2-3; 13 bases map to TRBD2. The junction had 11 bases not matched to a gene; V was cut back by 4 bases and J by 3 bases. Germline lookup yields CDR1 SGHRS and CDR2 YFSETQ. This CDR3 spans 18 amino acids.

With respect to this clone: The same CDR3 arises from other DNA sequences in this sample as well. This rearrangement joins TRBV18 to TRBJ2-1; no clear D. The CDR3 covers 13 residues. Germline-derived CDR1 and CDR2 are KGHSH and LQKENI. V was pared by 0 bases and J by 2 bases, with 2 bases between. The CDR3 bases are TGTGCCAGCTCACCACCCACCTACAATGAGCAGTTCTTC. Translation: CASSPPTYNEQFF. Drawing the rest from reference TRBV18 and TRBJ2-1, the complete variable domain is NAGVMQNPRHLVRRRGQEARLRCSPMKGHSHVYWYRQLPEEGLKFMVYLQKENIIDESGMPKERFSAEFPKEGPSILRIQQVVRGDSAAYFCASSPPTYNEQFFGPGTRLTVL.

The rearrangement joins TRBV6-2 or TRBV6-3 to TRBJ1-1, with D maybe TRBD1 (6 bases). Germline V gene data show CDR1 as MNHEY and CDR2 as SVGEGT. The length of the CDR3 is 13 residues. The ends were cut back, 1 base at V and 7 bases at J, with 10 bases in the middle. For the CDR3, the DNA is TGTGCCAGCAGTTACTTGGGGGCCTTTGAAGCTTTCTTT. Its translation: CASSYLGAFEAFF.

V usage is TRBV11-2 and J usage is TRBJ2-2; TRBD2 might be the D (5 bases). Trimming stripped 1 base from V and 2 bases from J, with 14 bases between. The CDR3 has 17 residues. Germline lookup yields CDR1 SGHAT and CDR2 FQNNGV. CDR3 loop: CASSLVIGGPNTGELFF. CDR3 bases: TGTGCCAGCAGCTTAGTGATTGGAGGACCTAACACCGGGGAGCTGTTTTTT.